This is a list of T cell receptor beta chains from one sample in a study of cytomegalovirus exposure and HLA in healthy donors. TCRdb keeps only in-frame clones here, not all; method: immunoSEQ multiplex PCR. The sample contains 150,000 to 200,000 clones, 79% of which appear only once. The sample consisted of PBMCs. These receptor sequences come from a woman in her thirties or forties in good health and CMV-seronegative. Both conserved end residues are part of each CDR3. A D gene is named only where the DNA matches it firmly. The size entry is marked missing in some rows and otherwise reads once, few, many or a size class.

DNA | CDR3 | D | size | J | V | length
TGTGCCAGCAGCTCCGGGGGGATCGGGGAGCTGTTTTTT | CASSSGGIGELFF | TRBD2 | . | TRBJ2-2 | TRBV7-9 | 13
TGTGCCAGCAGCTCGGAGGAGACCCAGTACTTC | CASSSEETQYF | . | . | TRBJ2-5 | TRBV2 | 11
TGCGCCAGCGGGCGACAGGGATTGAACACTGAAGCTTTCTTT | CASGRQGLNTEAFF | TRBD1 | few | TRBJ1-1 | TRBV5-1 | 14
TGTGCCAGCAGCGTAGAGGCTAGCGGGAGCACAGATACGCAGTATTTT | CASSVEASGSTDTQYF | TRBD2 | few | TRBJ2-3 | TRBV9 | 16
TGTGCCAGCAGCTTGGCCCGACTAGCGGGAGAGCGCAGTGAGCAGTTCTTC | CASSLARLAGERSEQFF | TRBD2 | . | TRBJ2-1 | TRBV5-6 | 17
TGTGCCATCAGTGAGGGACAGACTCAAGAGACCCAGTACTTC | CAISEGQTQETQYF | . | . | TRBJ2-5 | TRBV10-3 | 14
TGTGCCAGCAGTGAAACAGGGCGCACTAGGGGGGAAGCTTTCTTT | CASSETGRTRGEAFF | . | few | TRBJ1-1 | TRBV2 | 15
TGTGCCAGCAGCCCTGGGACAGGAACCCTCCACTTT | CASSPGTGTLHF | TRBD1 | . | TRBJ1-6 | TRBV7-9 | 12
TGTGCCAGCTCCGTACGACAATCAGGGCGGAGCAACGAGCAGTACTTC | CASSVRQSGRSNEQYF | . | once | TRBJ2-7 | TRBV18 | 16
TGTGCCAGCAGGCAGATTTTCGAGCAGTTCTTC | CASRQIFEQFF | . | . | TRBJ2-1 | TRBV25-1 | 11
TGTGCCAGTAGTCAGACAGGGGGCAATCAGCCCCAGCATTTT | CASSQTGGNQPQHF | TRBD1 | . | TRBJ1-5 | TRBV19 | 14
TGTGCCATCAGCTGGACTGTTCCAGATACGCAGTATTTT | CAISWTVPDTQYF | . | . | TRBJ2-3 | TRBV10-3 | 13
TGTGCCTGGAACTCAGGGAATTCACCCCTCCACTTT | CAWNSGNSPLHF | . | . | TRBJ1-6 | TRBV30 | 12
TGTGCCAGCAGTGAATGGCCAGAAGGACTAAATCAGCCCCAGCATTTT | CASSEWPEGLNQPQHF | . | few | TRBJ1-5 | TRBV6-1 | 16
TGTGCCAGCAGCTTTAAACAGGCAGGGGGATTTTATGGCTACACCTTC | CASSFKQAGGFYGYTF | TRBD1 | once | TRBJ1-2 | TRBV5-6 | 16
TGTGCCAGCAGCTTGGTACAGGACCCCTACGAGCAGTACTTC | CASSLVQDPYEQYF | . | . | TRBJ2-7 | TRBV5-6 | 14
TGCGCCAGCAGCCCCTCATTCGGGCGGGGTTTAAGCTATGGCTACACCTTC | CASSPSFGRGLSYGYTF | . | few | TRBJ1-2 | TRBV5-1 | 17
TGTGCCAGCAGCTTAGCGCAGCAGGGCTACGAGCAGTACTTC | CASSLAQQGYEQYF | . | . | TRBJ2-7 | TRBV11-2 | 14
TGTGCCAGCAGCTTAGGAGGGTCTACAACTAATGAAAAACTGTTTTTT | CASSLGGSTTNEKLFF | . | . | TRBJ1-4 | TRBV11-2 | 16
TGTGCCAGCAGCTTAGCATCCGGGACTAGCGGGTACACCGGGGAGCTGTTTTTT | CASSLASGTSGYTGELFF | TRBD2 | . | TRBJ2-2 | TRBV7-6 | 18
TGTGCCAGCAGTTTTTCTCGTGGGAGTCCCTACGAGCAGTACTTC | CASSFSRGSPYEQYF | . | . | TRBJ2-7 | TRBV27 | 15
TGTGCCAGCTCACCAAGTTTGACAGGCGCCTCCTACGAGCAGTACTTC | CASSPSLTGASYEQYF | . | once | TRBJ2-7 | TRBV18 | 16